The clone carrying this T cell receptor (beta chain) was picked up a small number of times. Its specificity is unknown. Looked up from germline, CDR1 is LNHDA and CDR2 is SQIVND (reference sequence). This CDR3 has 12 amino acids. The ends lost 6 bases at V and 14 bases at J; junction bases unmatched: 9. The whole isolated RNA underwent reverse transcription, so sequencing captured expressed TCRB transcripts. Sequencing used immunoSEQ multiplex PCR; TCRdb keeps in-frame clones, though not all of them. The sample has over 200,000 clones; roughly a tenth are singletons. These data originate in a study of beta chain features in type 1 diabetes. Regarding the study as a whole: Moderate but significant shortening of TCRB CDR3s was recorded in all four CD4+ subsets from Type 1 diabetes patients. The study left unresolved whether HLA type influences TCRB rearrangement.

Researchers reported sorting CD4+ naive, central memory, regulatory and stem cell-like memory cells via CD45RO/CCR7/CD25/CD127/CD95/CD27. Over 95% purity was reached by all sorted populations. V gene TRBV19 combines with J gene TRBJ1-2; 10 nucleotides align to TRBD1. This receptor was identified in a young man with type 1 diabetes. The sample comprised naive CD4+ T cells from blood. CDR3 DNA sequence: TGTGCCAGTAGCCCTCAAGACAGGGGGCGAACCTTC. This gives the protein CASSPQDRGRTF.